Presented here are 26 T cell receptor beta chains from one specimen sequenced in a study of T-cell reconstitution after alpha-beta-depleted transplantation in children. Unique molecular identifiers were used in preparing the TCRbeta library. TCRdb reanalysed the PCR reads using MiXCR and keeps one entry per CDR3 protein. This sample yields 670,000 or so distinct CDR3 sequences, of which about an eighth are seen a single time; roughly 0.77% belongs to the top ten. Sequences were derived from PBMCs, sampled before TCRalphabeta/CD19-depleted stem cell transplant. Receptor source: a girl aged 2 to 9 with congenital amegakaryocytic thrombocytopenia, due to receive a stem cell transplant.

At least ten counts were recorded for this clonotype. The chain carries TRBV28 and TRBJ2-7; D uncertain. The germline gives CDR1 MDHEN, CDR2 SYDVKM. The CDR3 runs 14 residues. The V end was cut by 5 bases, the J end by 1 base, with 12 bases between. CDR3 sequence: CASSPNLISYEQYF. For the CDR3, the DNA is TGTGCCAGCAGTCCGAACCTCATTTCCTACGAGCAGTACTTC.

Remarks on this clonotype: It may be a read error: a sequence one base away is much more abundant. In DNA form, the CDR3 reads TGCGCCAGCAGCCGGAACCCGACAGGGGGTACTGAAGCTTTCTTT. Amino acids: CASSRNPTGGTEAFF. The chain carries TRBV5-1 and TRBJ1-1; 9 positions match TRBD1. V trimming: 4 bases; J trimming: 5 bases; junction bases outside the gene matches: 9. CDR1 SGHRS and CDR2 YFSETQ come from the germline V gene. The CDR3 loop spans 15 amino acids.

The chain combines TRBV25-1 with TRBJ2-1, with 10 bases identical to TRBD2. Trimming took 1 base from V and 6 from J; bases not matched to a gene: 12. Germline CDR1 reads MGHDK; CDR2 reads SYGVNS. The length of the CDR3 is 18 residues. The CDR3 spells CASSEWRGAGGPVNEQFF. The CDR3 nucleotides are TGTGCCAGCAGTGAATGGAGGGGAGCGGGAGGGCCGGTCAATGAGCAGTTCTTC.

This clonotype was picked up many times. This chain joins TRBV20-1 and TRBJ2-1; no definite D call. V lost 3 bases and J 10 bases, leaving 7 bases between the germline ends. Germline values: CDR1 DFQATT, CDR2 SNEGSKA (reference sequence). This CDR3 is built from 10 residues. The CDR3 bases are TGCAGTGCTAGCTACTCCGAGCAGTTCTTC. Encoded protein: CSASYSEQFF.

This clonotype has only a few counts. The chain recombines TRBV5-1 with TRBJ2-2; 7 bases match TRBD1. Germline CDR1 and CDR2: SGHRS and YFSETQ. The CDR3 runs to 15 residues. V gave up 2 bases and J gave up 4 bases; unmatched junction bases: 5. In nucleotides, the CDR3 is TGCGCCAGCAGCTTTTGGACAGGTCTCACCGGGGAGCTGTTTTTT. Protein product: CASSFWTGLTGELFF.

The V gene is TRBV10-3, the J gene TRBJ2-7, with D tentatively TRBD1 (5 bases). Germline-derived CDR1 and CDR2 are ENHRY and SYGVKD. This CDR3 spans 12 amino acids. V gave up 1 base and J gave up 11 bases, with 12 bases separating them. CDR3 DNA: TGTGCCATCAGTGAGTTTGGGCAGGGCGAGTACTTC. As protein: CAISEFGQGEYF.

In its sample, this clonotype was seen a few times. The V call is TRBV6-5, the J call TRBJ2-1; D is unclear. The CDR3 totals 15 residues. Trimming took 6 bases from V and 9 from J, leaving 21 bases between them. Germline V gives CDR1 MNHEY, CDR2 SVGAGI. The CDR3 reads CASSYQLIGRGEQFF. In nucleotides, the CDR3 is TGTGCCAGCAGCTACCAACTAATAGGACGAGGTGAGCAGTTCTTC.

The chain links TRBV11-2 to TRBJ2-3, with 8 bases that match TRBD2. This CDR3 comprises 16 residues. Germline trimming cut 2 bases from V and 6 bases from J; bases unmatched to any gene: 10. Germline lookup yields CDR1 SGHAT and CDR2 FQNNGV. The CDR3 protein is CASSLNPGGSADTQYF. The CDR3 bases are TGTGCCAGCAGCTTAAATCCGGGAGGGTCTGCCGATACGCAGTATTTT.

This clonotype has just a few counts. The gene calls are TRBV6-1 and TRBJ2-7; D might be TRBD2 (5 bases). The CDR3 sequence is 14 residues long. Trimming cost V 3 bases and J 3 bases, with 12 bases left between them. In germline, CDR1 is MNHNS, CDR2 SASEGT. The CDR3 sequence is CASSDGAVNYEQYF. The CDR3 region has the DNA TGTGCCAGCAGTGACGGAGCGGTAAACTACGAGCAGTACTTC.

This clonotype was recorded many times. This chain connects TRBV6-5 to TRBJ2-7; 7 nucleotides agree with TRBD1. The germline CDR1 and CDR2 sequences are MNHEY and SVGAGI. CDR3 length equals 16 residues. The V segment lost 0 bases and the J segment 4 bases; nucleotides outside the gene matches: 9. CDR3 in amino acids: CASSYSTTGSGYEQYF. The DNA of the CDR3 is TGTGCCAGCAGTTACTCCACGACAGGGTCCGGGTACGAGCAGTACTTC.

A few counts support this clonotype. V and J are TRBV10-3 and TRBJ2-7; D is possibly TRBD1 or TRBD2 (5 bases each). V was shortened by 3 bases and J by 9 bases, with 15 bases between the two germline ends. The CDR3 totals 13 residues. CDR1 is ENHRY and CDR2 is SYGVKD in the germline V gene. CDR3 nucleotide sequence: TGTGCCATCAGTGACCCGAGGGGTCCGGGGCAGTACTTC. This encodes CAISDPRGPGQYF.

The rearrangement uses TRBV27 and TRBJ2-1; D is unresolved. Germline V lookup: CDR1 MNHEY, CDR2 SMNVEV (reference sequence). Trimming shortened V by 5 bases and J by 0 bases, and 14 bases separated the two germline ends. The CDR3 totals 16 residues. This CDR3 reads CASSPQPHFSYNEQFF. In DNA, the CDR3 is TGTGCCAGCAGTCCACAGCCGCACTTCTCCTACAATGAGCAGTTCTTC.

This clonotype showed up just a few times. V gene TRBV3-1 combines with J gene TRBJ2-5, with D perhaps assigned TRBD1 or TRBD2 (5 bases each). Trimming removed 4 bases from V and 1 base from J, with 16 bases in between. CDR3 length: 16 amino acids. CDR1 is LGHDT and CDR2 is YNNKEL in the germline V gene (reference sequence). The CDR3 reads CASSLWDLETQETQYF. The CDR3 nucleotides read TGTGCCAGCAGCCTCTGGGACCTCGAAACCCAAGAGACCCAGTACTTC.

J is TRBJ1-1 and V is TRBV12-3 or TRBV12-4; D perhaps matches TRBD1 (5 bases). This CDR3 has 13 amino acids. V lost 7 bases and J lost 6, with 15 bases in between. The CDR3 region has the DNA TGTGCCAGCACCCCGGGGGTTTTCCCTGAAGCTTTCTTT. Translating gives CASTPGVFPEAFF.

This clonotype was counted a few times. The V gene is TRBV7-2, the J gene TRBJ2-3, with D unclear. The germline CDR1 and CDR2 sequences are SGHTA and FQGNSA. Trimming pared 6 bases from V and 8 bases from J, leaving 9 bases between. The CDR3 is 11 residues long. CDR3 sequence reads: CASRTGLTQYF. The CDR3 coding sequence is TGTGCCAGCAGAACGGGTCTTACGCAGTATTTT.

This clonotype has ten or more counts. The J gene is TRBJ1-3, the V gene TRBV5-1; D uncertain. CDR3 size: 15 residues. V was pared by 0 bases and J by 0 bases, with 7 bases between. Germline values: CDR1 SGHRS, CDR2 YFSETQ. The DNA for the CDR3 is TGCGCCAGCAGCTTGGGAGGGAGCTCTGGAAACACCATATATTTT. This encodes CASSLGGSSGNTIYF.

The chain has TRBV7-6 and TRBJ2-7; a weak D match, TRBD2 (6 bases). Looked up from germline, CDR1 is SGHVS and CDR2 is FNYEAQ. V was shortened by 5 bases and J by 5 bases, with 19 bases between the two germline ends. CDR3 length: 15 residues. The CDR3 DNA reads as TGTGCCAGCAGCCTTGACGTGCTAGCGATCCACGAGCAGTACTTC. Translation gives CASSLDVLAIHEQYF.

In its sample, this clonotype was seen a few times. The chain is built from TRBV3-1 and TRBJ2-1, with 12 bases identical to TRBD2. This CDR3 region has 17 residues. J gave up 4 bases and V 0 bases, and 4 bases lay outside the gene matches. CDR1 and CDR2 from the germline V gene are LGHDT and YNNKEL (reference sequence). The CDR3 nucleotides are TGTGCCAGCAGCCAAGAGACCGGACTAGCGGGGTACAATGAGCAGTTCTTC. It encodes CASSQETGLAGYNEQFF.

As regards this clonotype: A much larger clone lies one base from this, so it may be a read error. V gene TRBV7-9 combines with J gene TRBJ2-1; perhaps D is TRBD1 or TRBD2 (5 bases each). V shed 6 bases and J shed 2 bases, with 20 bases lying between them. This CDR3 contains 17 residues. Germline CDR1 and CDR2: SEHNR and FQNEAQ (reference sequence). As DNA, the CDR3 is TGTGCCAGCAGGGGGGACCAGATAGCCGATACCTACAATGAGCAGTTCTTC. As protein: CASRGDQIADTYNEQFF.

The V gene is TRBV18, the J gene TRBJ2-4, with D perhaps matching TRBD1 or TRBD2 (5 bases each). In germline, CDR1 is KGHSH, CDR2 LQKENI. The CDR3 extends over 18 amino acids. Trimming stripped 6 bases from V and 0 bases from J, with 21 bases between. CDR3 sequence: CASSPYGSGRGAKNIQYF. The CDR3 DNA follows: TGTGCCAGCTCTCCCTACGGTTCGGGACGGGGAGCCAAAAACATTCAGTACTTC.

In its sample, this clonotype was seen many times. The V and J genes are TRBV20-1 and TRBJ2-3, with D perhaps being TRBD1 or TRBD2 (5 bases each). The V gene's germline CDR1 is DFQATT and CDR2 SNEGSKA (reference sequence). The CDR3 loop spans 15 amino acids. The ends were cut back, 0 bases at V and 6 bases at J, with 16 bases in the middle. DNA for the CDR3: TGCAGTGCTAGAGATGAGGGGACCCCTCCGGATACGCAGTATTTT. Translation gives CSARDEGTPPDTQYF.

The chain couples TRBV7-2 to TRBJ2-2, with D unresolved. The CDR3 loop spans 15 amino acids. V lost 4 bases to trimming and J lost 4 bases, with 13 bases between them. Germline CDR1 SGHTA, CDR2 FQGNSA. CDR3 bases: TGTGCCAGCAGCTCCAGGCGGTTAGCCACCGGGGAGCTGTTTTTT. Its translation is CASSSRRLATGELFF.

This clonotype was seen more than once but under ten times. The chain links TRBV14 to TRBJ2-7; perhaps TRBD1 as D (5 bases). Trimming shortened V by 2 bases and J by 6 bases, and 11 bases separated the two germline ends. Germline values: CDR1 SGHDN, CDR2 FVKESK. The CDR3 loop spans 13 amino acids. DNA of the CDR3: TGTGCCAGCAGCCAATTTACAGGTGGCGAGCAGTACTTC. As protein: CASSQFTGGEQYF.

This clonotype was seen more than once but under ten times. The CDR3: CSARIQGSGNTIYF. The CDR3 coding sequence is TGCAGTGCTAGAATACAGGGTTCTGGAAACACCATATATTTT. The chain carries TRBV20-1 and TRBJ1-3; D may be TRBD1 (6 bases). Germline V CDR1 and CDR2: DFQATT, SNEGSKA (reference sequence). V lost 2 bases, J lost 1 base, and 9 bases lay in between. The CDR3 length is 14 residues.

This clonotype has at least ten counts. V is TRBV5-1 and J is TRBJ2-7; 7 nucleotides line up with TRBD2. V was clipped by 2 bases and J by 6 bases; unmatched bases: 8. The CDR3 extends over 14 amino acids. Germline V gene lookup returns CDR1 SGHRS and CDR2 YFSETQ. In DNA, the CDR3 is TGCGCCAGCAGCTTCTCTTCCGGGAGGAGCGAGCAGTACTTC. Translated, it gives CASSFSSGRSEQYF.

This chain links TRBV7-3 with TRBJ2-3; 12 bases are a match to TRBD2. CDR1 SGHTA and CDR2 FQGTGA come from the germline V gene. The trim removed 5 bases at V and 4 bases at J, leaving 4 bases unmatched. This CDR3 has 15 residues. CDR3 amino acids: CASSTTSGSSDTQYF. The CDR3 nucleotides read TGTGCCAGCAGCACGACTAGCGGGAGCTCAGATACGCAGTATTTT.